Below, 9 T cell receptor beta chains from the same sample are listed, as sequenced in a study of cytomegalovirus exposure and HLA in healthy donors. Primers included in the PCR were 60 Vbeta and 13 Jbeta primers. TCRdb's copy holds only in-frame clones and misses some; the assay was immunoSEQ multiplex PCR. The sample has some 130,000 clones, around 80% seen once; the top ten hold 6.5%. Input material: PBMCs. Receptors originate from a man in his forties or fifties in good health and CMV-seropositive.

This clone was counted a few times. The chain has TRBV11-2 and TRBJ2-7; D is unclear. Germline CDR1 reads SGHAT; CDR2 reads FQNNGV. CDR3 length: 13 residues. Trimming cost V 3 bases and J 1 base, with 7 bases left between them. CDR3 sequence: CASSFGVSYEQYF. The CDR3 DNA reads as TGTGCCAGCAGCTTCGGAGTTTCCTACGAGCAGTACTTC.

The chain uses TRBV6-1 and TRBJ1-1; D unresolved. Between the trimmed V and J ends, which lost 6 bases and 3 bases, there was a span of 11 bases. Germline loops: CDR1 MNHNS, CDR2 SASEGT. This CDR3 region has 13 residues. The CDR3 bases are TGTGCCAGCAGGGTTCACAGAGACACTGAAGCTTTCTTT. It is translated as CASRVHRDTEAFF.

The chain joins TRBV5-1 to TRBJ2-7; 8 bases line up with TRBD1. V gave up 0 bases and J gave up 2 bases; unmatched junction bases: 7. The CDR3 covers 16 residues. Germline-derived CDR1 and CDR2 are SGHRS and YFSETQ. The CDR3 DNA follows: TGCGCCAGCAGCTTGGGGGGGACAGGTCGCGCCTACGAGCAGTACTTC. Translated, it gives CASSLGGTGRAYEQYF.

The rearrangement uses TRBV7-3 and TRBJ1-2; unclear D gene. With 5 bases removed from V and 5 bases from J, the gap between germline ends came to 9 bases. The CDR3 has 12 amino acids. Germline V gene sequence: CDR1 SGHTA, CDR2 FQGTGA. CDR3 protein: CASSVPGYGYTF. The CDR3 coding sequence is TGTGCCAGCAGCGTGCCGGGGTATGGCTACACCTTC.

The CDR3 nucleotides are TGTGCCAGCAGCCCCGGACTAGCGGGATCGAATGAGCAGTTCTTC. This encodes CASSPGLAGSNEQFF. The V call is TRBV4-2, the J call TRBJ2-1, with 12 bases identical to TRBD2. V lost 4 bases and J lost 7; bases outside the gene matches: 5. Germline CDR1 and CDR2: LGHNA and YNFKEQ. This CDR3 spans 15 amino acids.

This clone was detected only once. The CDR3 coding sequence is TGCAGCGTTGAAGAAACGGGGTCACCCCCTCAAGCTTTCTTT. Protein sequence: CSVEETGSPPQAFF. The chain has TRBV29-1 and TRBJ1-1; no clear D gene. This CDR3 is 14 amino acids long. Germline V gives CDR1 SQVTM, CDR2 ANQGSEA. Deletions cut 0 bases from V and 9 bases from J, with 17 bases between.

The V call is TRBV7-9, the J call TRBJ1-1; 9 bases are a match to TRBD1. The trim removed 3 bases at V and 5 bases at J, leaving 1 base unmatched. The CDR3 runs to 13 residues. Germline CDR1 SEHNR, CDR2 FQNEAQ (reference sequence). CDR3 protein: CASSFGQGTEAFF. In nucleotides, the CDR3 is TGTGCCAGCAGCTTTGGACAGGGGACTGAAGCTTTCTTT. The complete variable domain, with remaining parts taken from reference TRBV7-9 and TRBJ1-1, reads DTGVSQNPRHKITKRGQNVTFRCDPISEHNRLYWYRQTLGQGPEFLTYFQNEAQLEKSRLLSDRFSAERPKGSFSTLEIQRTEQGDSAMYLCASSFGQGTEAFFGQGTRLTVV.

The gene calls are TRBV12-5 and TRBJ1-5; TRBD1 might be the D (6 bases). CDR3 size: 15 residues. Germline assignment: CDR1 LGHNT and CDR2 FRNRAP. Deletions cut 5 bases from V and 5 bases from J, with 16 bases between. In nucleotides, the CDR3 is TGTGCTAGTGGTCGACGAAAGGGGGACGATCAGCCCCAGCATTTT. As protein: CASGRRKGDDQPQHF. The entire variable domain, with the rest obtained from reference TRBV12-5 and TRBJ1-5, is as follows: DARVTQTPRHKVTEMGQEVTMRCQPILGHNTVFWYRQTMMQGLELLAYFRNRAPLDDSGMPKDRFSAEMPDATLATLKIQPSEPRDSAVYFCASGRRKGDDQPQHFGDGTRLSIL.

This clone occurred a few times. The gene calls are TRBV11-2 and TRBJ2-2; TRBD1 matches at 8 bases. The CDR3 contains 15 residues. V gave up 5 bases and J gave up 4 bases; unmatched junction bases: 6. Germline lookup yields CDR1 SGHAT and CDR2 FQNNGV. The CDR3 is CASSPPGTGTGELFF. In DNA form, the CDR3 reads TGTGCCAGCAGCCCTCCCGGGACAGGCACCGGGGAGCTGTTTTTT. The variable domain in full, with the rest retrieved from reference TRBV11-2 and TRBJ2-2, is EAGVAQSPRYKIIEKRQSVAFWCNPISGHATLYWYQQILGQGPKLLIQFQNNGVVDDSQLPKDRFSAERLKGVDSTLKIQPAKLEDSAVYLCASSPPGTGTGELFFGEGSRLTVL.